This TCR beta chain was identified during a study of T cell repertoires and Cas9 in healthy adults (dated 2018 in TCRdb). Background on the whole study: SpCas9-reactive T cells were characterized for multi-effector potency, cytotoxicity and lineage determination within the CD4 and CD8 compartments. The study examined preexisting T cell immunity against the Streptococcus pyogenes Cas9 nuclease (SpCas9) used in CRISPR gene editing.

Paper-wide results and their limitations: Proliferation and function of SpCas9-reactive effector T cells were reported to be mitigated in vitro by SpCas9-reactive regulatory T cells.

Trimming leaves V shorter by 3 bases and J shorter by 10 bases, with the junction holding 7 bases beyond the gene matches. The CDR3 sequence holds 14 residues, the cysteine and phenylalanine included. Here the CDR3 DNA is all that survives: 42 bases in frame from base 1. From the germline V gene, CDR1 is SGHAT and CDR2 is FQNNGV. With respect to this clone: The target of this receptor is not known. No clone much larger than this one lies a single base away; base qualities are absent.

Library construction relied on the immunoSEQ multiplex PCR assay. Here the immuneACCESS table is served through TCRdb, limited to in-frame sequences with V and J called. Missing clones are a known gap in these copies; in checked studies unresolved V genes cover under half, and the rest lacks a known reason. This sample lists 20,000 to 25,000 clones; over 85% were detected once. Jointly, the top ten make up around 0.71% of the sample. Donors were healthy humans. The sequence derives from a human donor in good health. Sequencing was done on a sample of CD4+ effector T cells (CD127+, CD25-, CD137-, CD154-) from PBMCs; culture status not recorded. The sequence is built from TRBV11-2 and TRBJ1-4, and 8 bases in between align with TRBD1. Here the CDR3 is given as CASSLGTGLAKLFF. The DNA sequence is TGTGCCAGCAGCTTGGGGACAGGTTTGGCAAAACTGTTTTTT.